This TCR beta chain was found in a study of blood T cell repertoires in COVID-19. The CDR3 loop spans 15 amino acids. From germline, CDR1 is DFQATT and CDR2 SNEGSKA (reference sequence). The V segment lost 3 bases and the J segment 2 bases; nucleotides outside the gene matches: 8. Clones were sequenced by immunoSEQ multiplex PCR, and TCRdb holds only the in-frame ones, with some missing. The data show approximately 190,000 clones, with roughly 87% seen just once and roughly a fifth held by the top ten. The rearrangement links TRBV20-1 to TRBJ2-3; 7 nucleotides agree with TRBD2. This clonotype was obtained from a man between 60 and 75 years old with active or convalescent COVID-19. Specimen: peripheral blood. DNA of the CDR3: TGCAGTGCTAGTGACGGGGGGAGATACACAGATACGCAGTATTTT. This gives the protein CSASDGGRYTDTQYF.